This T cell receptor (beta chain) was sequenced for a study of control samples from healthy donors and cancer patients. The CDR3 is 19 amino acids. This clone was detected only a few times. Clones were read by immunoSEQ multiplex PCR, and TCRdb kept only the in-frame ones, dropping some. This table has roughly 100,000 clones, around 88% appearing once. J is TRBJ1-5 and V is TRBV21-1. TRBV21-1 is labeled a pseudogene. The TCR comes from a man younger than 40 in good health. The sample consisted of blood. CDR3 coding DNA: TGTGCCAGCAGTAAGTACACTCGGGACGGACTATATAGCAATCAGCCCCAGCATTTT. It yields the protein CASSKYTRDGLYSNQPQHF.